This T cell receptor beta chain derives from a study of glioma-infiltrating T cells after dendritic cell vaccination. Findings of the study overall: Survival was not directly related to TCR clonality in these patients.

Trimming took 5 bases from V and 12 from J, leaving 14 bases between them. The CDR3 runs 13 residues. Germline loops: CDR1 SEHNR, CDR2 FQNEAQ (reference sequence). Clones were read by immunoSEQ multiplex PCR, and TCRdb kept only the in-frame ones, dropping some. In the table there are tens of thousands of clones, about 80% of which are singletons. Time point described: after dendritic cell vaccination, including at tumor progression/relapse. Regarding this clone: Its antigen is unidentified.

The TCR sequence derives from a human donor with glioblastoma. The sequencing used blood, collected after dendritic cell vaccination. The chain recombines TRBV7-9 with TRBJ1-6; no reliable D call. Here the CDR3 reads CASSAGIFGPLHF. CDR3 nucleotide sequence: TGTGCCAGCAGCGCGGGGATTTTCGGACCCCTCCACTTT.